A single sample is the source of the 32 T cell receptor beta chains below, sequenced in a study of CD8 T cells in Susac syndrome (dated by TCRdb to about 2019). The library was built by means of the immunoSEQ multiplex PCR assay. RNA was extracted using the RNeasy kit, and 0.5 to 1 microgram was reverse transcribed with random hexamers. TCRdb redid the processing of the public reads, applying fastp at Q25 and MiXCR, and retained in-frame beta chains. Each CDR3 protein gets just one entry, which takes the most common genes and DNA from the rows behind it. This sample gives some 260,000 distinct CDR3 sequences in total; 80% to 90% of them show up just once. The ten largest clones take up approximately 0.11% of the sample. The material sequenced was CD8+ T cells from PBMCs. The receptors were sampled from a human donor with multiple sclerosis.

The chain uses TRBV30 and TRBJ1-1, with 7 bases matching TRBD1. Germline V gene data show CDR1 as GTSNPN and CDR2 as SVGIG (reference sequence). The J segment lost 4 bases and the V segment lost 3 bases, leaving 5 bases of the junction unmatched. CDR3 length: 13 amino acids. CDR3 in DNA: TGTGCCTGGAGCGAGGGGGCGGCCACTGAAGCTTTCTTT. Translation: CAWSEGAATEAFF.

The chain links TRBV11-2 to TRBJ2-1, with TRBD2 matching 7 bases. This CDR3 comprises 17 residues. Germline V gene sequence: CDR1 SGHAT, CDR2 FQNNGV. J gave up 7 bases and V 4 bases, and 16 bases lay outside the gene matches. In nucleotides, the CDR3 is TGTGCCAGCAGCTCATGGGAGGGCCGCTCTCAAAGGAATGAGCAGTTCTTC. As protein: CASSSWEGRSQRNEQFF.

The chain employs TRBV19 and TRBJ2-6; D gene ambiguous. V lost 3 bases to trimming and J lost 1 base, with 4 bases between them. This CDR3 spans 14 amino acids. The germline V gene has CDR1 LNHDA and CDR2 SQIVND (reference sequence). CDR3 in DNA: TGTGCCAGTAGTATCGGGTCTGGGGCCAACGTCCTGACTTTC. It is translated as CASSIGSGANVLTF.

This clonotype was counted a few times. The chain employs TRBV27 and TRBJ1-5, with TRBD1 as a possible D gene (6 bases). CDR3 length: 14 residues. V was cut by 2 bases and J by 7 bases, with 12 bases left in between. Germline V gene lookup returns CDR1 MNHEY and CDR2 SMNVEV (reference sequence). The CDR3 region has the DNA TGTGCCAGCAGTTTAGTTGGGGGCGCCCAGCCCCAGCATTTT. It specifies CASSLVGGAQPQHF.

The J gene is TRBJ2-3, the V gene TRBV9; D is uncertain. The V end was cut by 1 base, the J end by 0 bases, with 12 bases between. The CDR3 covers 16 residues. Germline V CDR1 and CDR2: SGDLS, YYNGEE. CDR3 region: CASSVSRLGSTDTQYF. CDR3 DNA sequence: TGTGCCAGCAGCGTAAGCCGTCTAGGGAGCACAGATACGCAGTATTTT.

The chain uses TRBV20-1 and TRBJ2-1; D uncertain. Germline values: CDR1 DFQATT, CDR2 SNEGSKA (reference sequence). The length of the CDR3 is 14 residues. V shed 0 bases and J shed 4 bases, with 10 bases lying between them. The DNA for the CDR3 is TGCAGTGCTAGAGACCAGCAATTTTACAATGAGCAGTTCTTC. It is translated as CSARDQQFYNEQFF.

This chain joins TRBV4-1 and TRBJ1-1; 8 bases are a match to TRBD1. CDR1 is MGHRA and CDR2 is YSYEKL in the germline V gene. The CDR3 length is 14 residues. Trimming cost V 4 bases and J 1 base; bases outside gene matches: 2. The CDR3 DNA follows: TGCGCCAGCAGCCGAGGGACAGGGAACACTGAAGCTTTCTTT. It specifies CASSRGTGNTEAFF.

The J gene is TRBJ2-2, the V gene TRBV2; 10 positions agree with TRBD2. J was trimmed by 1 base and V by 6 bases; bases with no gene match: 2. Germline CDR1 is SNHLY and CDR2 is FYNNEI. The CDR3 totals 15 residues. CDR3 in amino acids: CASRLAGLNTGELFF. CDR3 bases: TGTGCCAGCAGACTAGCGGGGTTGAACACCGGGGAGCTGTTTTTT.

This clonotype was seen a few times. Here the CDR3 DNA reads TGTGCCAGCGGGACTAGCGGCGATGAGCAGTTCTTC. It translates to CASGTSGDEQFF. The chain uses TRBV5-5 and TRBJ2-1; 11 positions agree with TRBD2. Trimming took 7 bases from V and 8 from J; bases not matched to a gene: 2. CDR1 is SGHKS and CDR2 is YYEKEE in the germline V gene (reference sequence). The CDR3 is 12 amino acids.

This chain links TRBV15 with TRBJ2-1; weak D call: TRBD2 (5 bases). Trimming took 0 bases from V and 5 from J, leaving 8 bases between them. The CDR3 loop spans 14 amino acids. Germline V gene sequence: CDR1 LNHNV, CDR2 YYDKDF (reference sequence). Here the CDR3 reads CATSRDHGDNEQFF. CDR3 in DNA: TGTGCCACCAGCAGAGATCACGGGGACAATGAGCAGTTCTTC.

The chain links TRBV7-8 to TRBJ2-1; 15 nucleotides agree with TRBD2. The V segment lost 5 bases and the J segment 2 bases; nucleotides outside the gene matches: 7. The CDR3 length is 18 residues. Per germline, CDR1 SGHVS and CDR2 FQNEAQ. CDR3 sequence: CASSPGLAGGYTYNEQFF. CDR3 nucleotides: TGTGCCAGCAGCCCGGGACTAGCGGGAGGTTATACCTACAATGAGCAGTTCTTC.

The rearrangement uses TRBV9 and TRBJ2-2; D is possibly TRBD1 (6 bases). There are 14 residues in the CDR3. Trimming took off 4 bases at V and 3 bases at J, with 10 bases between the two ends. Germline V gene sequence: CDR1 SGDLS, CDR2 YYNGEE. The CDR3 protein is CASSPTGYTGELFF. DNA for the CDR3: TGTGCCAGCAGCCCTACAGGGTACACCGGGGAGCTGTTTTTT.

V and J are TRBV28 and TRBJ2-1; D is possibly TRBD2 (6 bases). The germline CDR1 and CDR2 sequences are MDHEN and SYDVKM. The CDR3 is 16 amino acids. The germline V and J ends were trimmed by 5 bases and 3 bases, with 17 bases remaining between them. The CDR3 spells CASSPPPGGNYNEQFF. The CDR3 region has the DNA TGTGCCAGCAGTCCACCCCCGGGCGGGAACTACAATGAGCAGTTCTTC.

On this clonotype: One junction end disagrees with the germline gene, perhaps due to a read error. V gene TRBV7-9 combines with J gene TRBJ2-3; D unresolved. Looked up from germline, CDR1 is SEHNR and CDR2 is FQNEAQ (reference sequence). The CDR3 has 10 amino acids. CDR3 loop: CSGGTDTQYF. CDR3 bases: TGTTCCGGCGGCACAGATACACAGTATTTT.

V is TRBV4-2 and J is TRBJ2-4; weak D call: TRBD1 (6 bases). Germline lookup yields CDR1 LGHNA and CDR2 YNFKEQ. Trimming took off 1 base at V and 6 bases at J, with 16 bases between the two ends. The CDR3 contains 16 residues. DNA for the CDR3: TGTGCCAGCAGCCAAGGAGAAGGGGGTTCGGGAAACATTCAGTACTTC. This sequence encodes CASSQGEGGSGNIQYF.

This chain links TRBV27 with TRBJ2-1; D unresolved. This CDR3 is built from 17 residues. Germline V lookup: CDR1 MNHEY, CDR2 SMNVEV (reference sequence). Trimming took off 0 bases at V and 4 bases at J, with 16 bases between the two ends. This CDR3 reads CASSLSFSPVPYNEQFF. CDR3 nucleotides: TGTGCCAGCAGTTTATCGTTTTCTCCCGTACCTTACAATGAGCAGTTCTTC.

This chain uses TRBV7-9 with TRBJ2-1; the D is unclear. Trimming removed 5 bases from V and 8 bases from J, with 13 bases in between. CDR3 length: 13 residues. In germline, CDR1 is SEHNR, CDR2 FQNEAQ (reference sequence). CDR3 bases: TGTGCCAGCAGCATATGGGCCCGGCATGAGCAGTTCTTC. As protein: CASSIWARHEQFF.

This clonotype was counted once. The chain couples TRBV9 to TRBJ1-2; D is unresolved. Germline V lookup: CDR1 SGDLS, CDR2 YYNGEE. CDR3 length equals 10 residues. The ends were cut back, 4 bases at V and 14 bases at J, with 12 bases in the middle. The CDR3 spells CASSTELRTF. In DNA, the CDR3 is TGTGCCAGCAGCACCGAGCTTAGGACCTTC.

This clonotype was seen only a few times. The chain's CDR3 is CASSLVWEQYF. The CDR3 coding sequence is TGTGCCAGCAGCCTGGTTTGGGAGCAGTACTTC. The chain couples TRBV11-2 to TRBJ2-7; D is unresolved. V was trimmed by 5 bases and J by 7 bases, leaving 9 bases between them. This CDR3 is built from 11 residues. CDR1 is SGHAT, CDR2 FQNNGV, per germline. Based on the CDR3 plus reference TRBV11-2 and TRBJ2-7, the full variable domain is EAGVAQSPRYKIIEKRQSVAFWCNPISGHATLYWYQQILGQGPKLLIQFQNNGVVDDSQLPKDRFSAERLKGVDSTLKIQPAKLEDSAVYLCASSLVWEQYFGPGTRLTVT.

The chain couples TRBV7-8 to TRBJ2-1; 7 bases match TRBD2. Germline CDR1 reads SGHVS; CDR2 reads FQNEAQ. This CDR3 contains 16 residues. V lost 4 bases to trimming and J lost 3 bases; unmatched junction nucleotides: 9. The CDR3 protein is CASSSEGLADYNEQFF. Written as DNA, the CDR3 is TGTGCCAGCAGCTCCGAGGGGCTAGCGGACTACAATGAGCAGTTCTTC.

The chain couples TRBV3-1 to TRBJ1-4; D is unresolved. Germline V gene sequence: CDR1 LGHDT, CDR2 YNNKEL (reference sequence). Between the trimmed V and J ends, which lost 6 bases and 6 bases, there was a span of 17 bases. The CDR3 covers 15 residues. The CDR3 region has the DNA TGTGCCAGCAGTCAAAACACGGAGTCTTATGAAAAACTGTTTTTT. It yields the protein CASSQNTESYEKLFF.

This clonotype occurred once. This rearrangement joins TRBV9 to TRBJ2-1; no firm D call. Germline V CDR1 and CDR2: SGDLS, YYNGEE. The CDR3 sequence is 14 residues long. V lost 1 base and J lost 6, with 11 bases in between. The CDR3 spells CASSVLNAPNEQFF. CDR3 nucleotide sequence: TGTGCCAGCAGCGTACTAAATGCGCCCAATGAGCAGTTCTTC.

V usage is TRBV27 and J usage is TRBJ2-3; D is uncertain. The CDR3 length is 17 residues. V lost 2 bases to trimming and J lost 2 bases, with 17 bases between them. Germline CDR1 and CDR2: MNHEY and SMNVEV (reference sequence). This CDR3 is CASSLEAQAHFTDTQYF. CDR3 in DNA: TGTGCCAGCAGTTTAGAGGCGCAGGCCCACTTCACAGATACGCAGTATTTT.

CDR3 protein: CASSRTGSGTEAFF. In DNA, the CDR3 is TGTGCCAGCAGTAGGACAGGGTCCGGCACTGAAGCTTTCTTT. The chain recombines TRBV27 with TRBJ1-1; TRBD1 matches 8 bases. There are 14 residues in the CDR3. Trimming cost V 5 bases and J 4 bases; bases outside gene matches: 6. Germline CDR1 and CDR2: MNHEY and SMNVEV (reference sequence).

Here the CDR3 reads CASSLISSGTSGTNKQFF. CDR3 sequence (DNA): TGCGCCAGCAGCTTAATCTCCTCCGGGACTAGCGGGACGAATAAGCAGTTCTTC. The chain carries TRBV5-1 and TRBJ2-1; TRBD2 matches 13 bases. The CDR3 covers 18 residues. Germline CDR1 is SGHRS and CDR2 is YFSETQ. V lost 2 bases to trimming and J lost 11 bases; unmatched junction nucleotides: 16.

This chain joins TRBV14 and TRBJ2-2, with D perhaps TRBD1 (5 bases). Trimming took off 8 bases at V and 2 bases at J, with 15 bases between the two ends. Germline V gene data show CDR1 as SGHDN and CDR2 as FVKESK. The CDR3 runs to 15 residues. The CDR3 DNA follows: TGTGCCAGCTCCCAACCAGGGTTCAACACCGGGGAGCTGTTTTTT. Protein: CASSQPGFNTGELFF.

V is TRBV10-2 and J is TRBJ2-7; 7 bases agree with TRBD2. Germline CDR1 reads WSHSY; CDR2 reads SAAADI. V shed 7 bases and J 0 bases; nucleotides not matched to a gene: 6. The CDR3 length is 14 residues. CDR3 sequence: CASKAGGSSYEQYF. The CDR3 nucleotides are TGCGCCAGCAAGGCAGGCGGGAGCTCCTACGAGCAGTACTTC.

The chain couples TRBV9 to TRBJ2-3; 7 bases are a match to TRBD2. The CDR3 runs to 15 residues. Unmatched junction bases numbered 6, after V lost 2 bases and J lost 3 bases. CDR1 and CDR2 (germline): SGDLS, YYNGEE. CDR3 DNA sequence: TGTGCCAGCAGCGTTATCGGACTAGGAACAGATACGCAGTATTTT. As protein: CASSVIGLGTDTQYF.

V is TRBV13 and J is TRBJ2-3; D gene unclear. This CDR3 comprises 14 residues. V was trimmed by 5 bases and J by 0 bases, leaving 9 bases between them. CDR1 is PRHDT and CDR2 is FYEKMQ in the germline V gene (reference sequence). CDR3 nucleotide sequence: TGTGCCAGCAGCCCCGCAGATAGCACAGATACGCAGTATTTT. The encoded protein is CASSPADSTDTQYF.

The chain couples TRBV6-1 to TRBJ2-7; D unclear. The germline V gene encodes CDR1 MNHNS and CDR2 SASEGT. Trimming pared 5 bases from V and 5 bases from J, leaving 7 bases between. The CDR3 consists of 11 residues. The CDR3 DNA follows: TGTGCCAGCAGTCACGGTCACGAGCAGTACTTC. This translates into CASSHGHEQYF.

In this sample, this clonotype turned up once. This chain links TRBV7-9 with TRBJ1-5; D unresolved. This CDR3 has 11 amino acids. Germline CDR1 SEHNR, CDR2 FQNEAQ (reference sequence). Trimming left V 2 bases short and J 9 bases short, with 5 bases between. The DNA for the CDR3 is TGTGCCAGCAGCTTAACGGGGCCCCAGCATTTT. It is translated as CASSLTGPQHF.

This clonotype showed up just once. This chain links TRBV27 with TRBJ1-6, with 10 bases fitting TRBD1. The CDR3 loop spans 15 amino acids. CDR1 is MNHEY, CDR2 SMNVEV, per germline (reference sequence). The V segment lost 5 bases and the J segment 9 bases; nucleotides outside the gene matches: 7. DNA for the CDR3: TGTGCCAGCAGTCCAGGACAGGGGGTTATTTCACCCCTCCACTTT. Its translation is CASSPGQGVISPLHF.